These 25 T cell receptor beta chains originate from one sample sequenced in a study of regulatory T cells in long-lasting Graves disease. Time point reported: newly diagnosed GD, antithyroid drugs for less than 3 months. RNA from PBMCs was the source of the TCR library. The TCR beta library used iRepertoire HTBI primers with Arm-PCR amplification of CDR3. One entry per CDR3 protein results from TCRdb running MiXCR on the multiplex PCR reads. Of roughly 530,000 distinct CDR3 sequences listed, about 15% are singletons. These records were also assigned to another study, of T cells in Graves' hyperthyroidism and ophthalmopathy.

Material: peripheral blood mononuclear cells (PBMCs), obtained at new diagnosis, from a patient treated with antithyroid drugs. These receptors all come from a woman aged 35-60 years with Graves disease.

This clonotype turned up a few times. The J gene is TRBJ2-7, the V gene TRBV6-1; D might be TRBD2 (5 bases). CDR1 and CDR2 from the germline V gene are MNHNS and SASEGT. V gave up 5 bases and J gave up 4 bases, with 18 bases separating them. This CDR3 has 15 residues. The CDR3 DNA follows: TGTGCCAGCAGTACCTTGAGCGGCCCCGCGTACGAGCAGTACTTC. Its translation is CASSTLSGPAYEQYF.

Many counts were recorded for this clonotype. The chain joins TRBV20-1 to TRBJ1-2, with D tentatively TRBD1 (6 bases). Deletions cut 4 bases from V and 1 base from J, with 13 bases between. The length of the CDR3 is 14 residues. Looked up from germline, CDR1 is DFQATT and CDR2 is SNEGSKA (reference sequence). The CDR3 sequence: CSAIPDSNNYGYTF. The CDR3 coding sequence is TGCAGTGCTATCCCGGACAGTAATAACTATGGCTACACCTTC.

This clonotype showed up just a few times. The chain joins TRBV29-1 to TRBJ1-4; D gene uncertain. The length of the CDR3 is 13 residues. From germline, CDR1 is SQVTM and CDR2 ANQGSEA. The V and J ends lost 5 bases and 5 bases respectively, with 12 bases between them. The DNA for the CDR3 is TGCAGCGTTCCGGGCCTGGGAAATGAAAAACTGTTTTTT. Encoded protein: CSVPGLGNEKLFF.

The chain combines TRBV3-1 with TRBJ1-3, with D possibly TRBD1 on 6 matching bases. This CDR3 comprises 15 residues. CDR1 and CDR2 (germline): LGHDT, YNNKEL (reference sequence). Deletions cut 2 bases from V and 2 bases from J, with 10 bases between. CDR3 sequence: CASSQLRQAGNTIYF. The CDR3 DNA follows: TGTGCCAGCAGCCAACTACGACAGGCTGGAAACACCATATATTTT.

This clonotype was seen repeatedly, ten times or more. The V and J genes are TRBV11-3 and TRBJ2-7; TRBD2 agrees at 7 bases. CDR3 length: 13 amino acids. V dropped 5 bases and J dropped 3; count of bases not matched to a gene: 4. Germline lookup yields CDR1 SGHNT and CDR2 YENEEA. The CDR3 protein is CASSGGVNYEQYF. CDR3 coding DNA: TGTGCCAGCAGCGGGGGGGTAAACTACGAGCAGTACTTC.

This rearrangement joins TRBV25-1 to TRBJ2-7; D gene ambiguous. Trimming shortened V by 4 bases and J by 0 bases, and 10 bases separated the two germline ends. CDR3 length equals 14 residues. The germline gives CDR1 MGHDK, CDR2 SYGVNS. Written as DNA, the CDR3 is TGTGCCAGCAGTGCCAGGTGGACCTCCTACGAGCAGTACTTC. Translation: CASSARWTSYEQYF.

This clonotype showed up many times. The chain has TRBV30 and TRBJ1-4, with TRBD1 identical over 7 bases. V shed 4 bases, J shed 8 bases, and the junction held 7 bases outside the gene matches. CDR3 length: 13 residues. Germline loops: CDR1 GTSNPN, CDR2 SVGIG (reference sequence). Here the CDR3 reads CAWTTGASEKLFF. CDR3 in DNA: TGTGCCTGGACAACAGGGGCATCGGAAAAACTGTTTTTT.

This clonotype has at least ten counts. The rearrangement links TRBV11-2 to TRBJ2-1, with D maybe TRBD2 (6 bases). Trimming shortened V by 1 base and J by 9 bases, and 7 bases separated the two germline ends. The CDR3 has 12 amino acids. Germline CDR1 SGHAT, CDR2 FQNNGV. This chain's CDR3 is CASSLGRGEQFF. The CDR3 DNA sequence: TGTGCCAGCAGCTTAGGGAGGGGTGAGCAGTTCTTC.

The sample holds many counts of this clonotype. The chain employs TRBV15 and TRBJ2-7; D is possibly TRBD1 (6 bases). This CDR3 region has 14 residues. Trimming cost V 0 bases and J 0 bases, with 6 bases left between them. Germline CDR1 is LNHNV and CDR2 is YYDKDF (reference sequence). The CDR3 DNA sequence: TGTGCCACCAGCAGAGAAGGGGGCTCCTACGAGCAGTACTTC. Amino acid sequence: CATSREGGSYEQYF.

This clonotype occurred many times. The rearrangement joins TRBV12-3 or TRBV12-4 to TRBJ1-5, with D perhaps TRBD1 (6 bases). V was pared by 5 bases and J by 5 bases, with 16 bases between. The CDR3 has 15 amino acids. DNA for the CDR3: TGTGCCAGCAGTCTAATGCGGGACACCGATCAGCCCCAGCATTTT. Protein sequence: CASSLMRDTDQPQHF.

A few counts support this clonotype. V is TRBV10-3 and J is TRBJ1-6; D gene uncertain. CDR3 length: 15 amino acids. Germline loops: CDR1 ENHRY, CDR2 SYGVKD. V shed 2 bases and J shed 0 bases, with 5 bases lying between them. This CDR3 is CAISEESSYNSPLHF. CDR3 nucleotides: TGTGCCATCAGTGAGGAGAGCTCCTATAATTCACCCCTCCACTTT.

This clonotype was counted many times. The chain couples TRBV7-2 to TRBJ1-2, with D perhaps TRBD1 (6 bases). The CDR3 runs to 15 residues. The germline V gene encodes CDR1 SGHTA and CDR2 FQGNSA. V dropped 0 bases and J dropped 4 bases, with 12 bases sitting between them. The CDR3: CASSLARTVPYGYTF. CDR3 nucleotide sequence: TGTGCCAGCAGCTTAGCAAGGACAGTCCCCTATGGCTACACCTTC.

The chain uses TRBV20-1 and TRBJ2-7, with D possibly TRBD2 on 6 matching bases. Germline CDR1 is DFQATT and CDR2 is SNEGSKA (reference sequence). The germline V and J ends were trimmed by 0 bases and 4 bases, with 13 bases remaining between them. CDR3 length: 14 residues. The CDR3 region is CSARERAGTYEQYF. Here the CDR3 DNA reads TGCAGTGCTAGAGAGAGGGCAGGGACTTACGAGCAGTACTTC.

Here the CDR3 DNA reads TGCGCCAGCAGCCGTATTACAGGGTACGTGGCCACTGAAGCTTTCTTT. Amino acid sequence: CASSRITGYVATEAFF. The V call is TRBV5-1, the J call TRBJ1-1, with D possibly TRBD1 on 6 matching bases. The CDR3 has 16 amino acids. V lost 4 bases and J lost 4, with 20 bases in between. Germline CDR1 and CDR2: SGHRS and YFSETQ. Drawing the rest from reference TRBV5-1 and TRBJ1-1, the complete variable domain is KAGVTQTPRYLIKTRGQQVTLSCSPISGHRSVSWYQQTPGQGLQFLFEYFSETQRNKGNFPGRFSGRQFSNSRSEMNVSTLELGDSALYLCASSRITGYVATEAFFGQGTRLTVV.

This clonotype was observed a few times. The chain recombines TRBV20-1 with TRBJ2-3; the D call may be TRBD1 or TRBD2 (5 bases each). The CDR3 covers 13 residues. Germline V gene data show CDR1 as DFQATT and CDR2 as SNEGSKA (reference sequence). The V gene lost 5 bases and the J gene lost 1 base, with 10 bases spanning the gap. In DNA form, the CDR3 reads TGCAGTGCTCATCTGGGGGGCACAGATACGCAGTATTTT. Amino acid sequence: CSAHLGGTDTQYF.

The chain has TRBV6-2 or TRBV6-3 and TRBJ2-1; 13 bases are a match to TRBD2. CDR1 MNHEY and CDR2 SVGEGT come from the germline V gene. V gave up 7 bases and J gave up 7 bases; unmatched junction bases: 4. The CDR3 has 14 residues. The CDR3: CASKRTSGGNEQFF. The CDR3 DNA is TGTGCCAGCAAAAGGACTAGCGGGGGTAATGAGCAGTTCTTC.

The sample holds many counts of this clonotype. The chain has TRBV12-3 or TRBV12-4 and TRBJ2-7, with a possible D match to TRBD2 (5 bases). The CDR3 runs 12 residues. The V end was cut by 8 bases, the J end by 2 bases, with 10 bases between. CDR3 DNA: TGTGCCAGCTCGGGGTTGACCTACGAGCAGTACTTC. Protein sequence: CASSGLTYEQYF.

This clonotype was recorded a few times. This chain links TRBV3-1 with TRBJ2-5; D might be TRBD1 (6 bases). Germline V lookup: CDR1 LGHDT, CDR2 YNNKEL (reference sequence). The CDR3 contains 14 residues. Deletions cut 1 base from V and 3 bases from J, with 9 bases between. Here the CDR3 reads CASSQVYREETQYF. The CDR3 region has the DNA TGTGCCAGCAGCCAAGTCTACAGGGAAGAGACCCAGTACTTC.

The chain couples TRBV15 to TRBJ1-2; possibly TRBD1 for D (6 bases). The CDR3 runs to 15 residues. Germline-derived CDR1 and CDR2 are LNHNV and YYDKDF (reference sequence). V was pared by 0 bases and J by 3 bases, with 11 bases between. CDR3 amino acids: CATSREAGVDYGYTF. Written as DNA, the CDR3 is TGTGCCACCAGCAGAGAGGCAGGGGTTGACTATGGCTACACCTTC.

The chain employs TRBV7-2 and TRBJ1-3; D gene ambiguous. Trimming stripped 2 bases from V and 0 bases from J, with 8 bases between. CDR1 and CDR2 from the germline V gene are SGHTA and FQGNSA. The CDR3 length is 15 residues. CDR3 sequence reads: CASSLWADSGNTIYF. For the CDR3, the DNA is TGTGCCAGCAGCTTATGGGCCGACTCTGGAAACACCATATATTTT.

This clonotype was seen repeatedly, ten times or more. This chain links TRBV7-3 with TRBJ2-3; D is uncertain. The length of the CDR3 is 16 residues. Per the germline V gene, CDR1 is SGHTA and CDR2 is FQGTGA. The germline V and J ends were trimmed by 5 bases and 0 bases, with 15 bases remaining between them. DNA for the CDR3: TGTGCCAGCAGCCTCCTACCAAGCCATAGCACAGATACGCAGTATTTT. Residues: CASSLLPSHSTDTQYF.

In this sample, this clonotype turned up a few times. V and J are TRBV10-3 and TRBJ1-1, with 7 bases matching TRBD1. Germline V CDR1 and CDR2: ENHRY, SYGVKD. The CDR3 is made up of 15 amino acids. With 4 bases clipped from V and 5 bases from J, the junction kept 10 bases outside the gene matches. The CDR3 DNA reads as TGTGCCATCAGTGTAATGGCCTCAGGGGGAACTGAAGCTTTCTTT. This encodes CAISVMASGGTEAFF.

This clonotype was detected many times. The chain combines TRBV6-2 or TRBV6-3 with TRBJ2-1, with D tentatively TRBD1 or TRBD2 (5 bases each). The CDR3 spans 10 residues. Deletions cut 8 bases from V and 7 bases from J, with 6 bases between. Per the germline V gene, CDR1 is MNHEY and CDR2 is SVGEGT. Written as DNA, the CDR3 is TGTGCCAGCGAGGGGAATGAGCAGTTCTTC. As protein: CASEGNEQFF.

There are many counts of this clonotype. This rearrangement joins TRBV20-1 to TRBJ1-3; D is ambiguous. The germline V gene has CDR1 DFQATT and CDR2 SNEGSKA (reference sequence). The CDR3 loop spans 16 amino acids. V gave up 0 bases and J gave up 2 bases, with 14 bases separating them. CDR3 loop: CSARDASGSPGNTIYF. CDR3 DNA sequence: TGCAGTGCTAGAGACGCCTCCGGGAGTCCTGGAAACACCATATATTTT.

This clonotype has a count of ten or more. This sequence joins TRBV5-1 and TRBJ2-2; D remains ambiguous. Germline loops: CDR1 SGHRS, CDR2 YFSETQ. The CDR3 is 13 residues long. The ends were cut back, 6 bases at V and 5 bases at J, with 11 bases in the middle. CDR3 coding DNA: TGCGCCAGCACAACCCCAGCAACCGGGGAGCTGTTTTTT. Translated, it gives CASTTPATGELFF. Full variable domain (missing parts from reference TRBV5-1 and TRBJ2-2): KAGVTQTPRYLIKTRGQQVTLSCSPISGHRSVSWYQQTPGQGLQFLFEYFSETQRNKGNFPGRFSGRQFSNSRSEMNVSTLELGDSALYLCASTTPATGELFFGEGSRLTVL.